The clone carrying this TCR beta chain was picked up one time. The antigen remains undetermined. This sample was taken from a study of cytomegalovirus exposure and HLA in healthy donors. Whole-study findings and limits: The study found most TCR sequences rare, yet found some public TCRs in many donors. In an earlier analysis, productive rearrangement rates for most beta V segments clustered near 87% or 30%.

The germline CDR1 and CDR2 sequences are SGHVS and FQNEAQ. The V segment lost 2 bases and the J segment 1 base; nucleotides outside the gene matches: 19. This CDR3 spans 22 amino acids. The PCR had 60 Vbeta and 13 Jbeta primers. Per the original methods: About 10 million shared chains were among the 65 million to 85 million unique TCR beta chains that a later analysis counted. TCRdb's table, derived via immunoSEQ multiplex PCR, lists solely in-frame clones and lacks some. Clonal size and the V and J genes are those of that table, whereas D and trimming came from the DNA. The sample gives approximately 120,000 clones, under 80% of which show up once; 3.5% to 4.5% is in the top ten.

What was sequenced was PBMCs. This TCR derives from a man in his forties or fifties in good health and CMV-seropositive. V and J are TRBV7-8 and TRBJ2-6, with TRBD2 matching over 8 bases. This CDR3 is CASSLPRHIPKGLASGANVLTF. The CDR3 DNA reads as TGTGCCAGCAGCTTACCAAGACATATTCCCAAAGGACTAGCATCTGGGGCCAACGTCCTGACTTTC.